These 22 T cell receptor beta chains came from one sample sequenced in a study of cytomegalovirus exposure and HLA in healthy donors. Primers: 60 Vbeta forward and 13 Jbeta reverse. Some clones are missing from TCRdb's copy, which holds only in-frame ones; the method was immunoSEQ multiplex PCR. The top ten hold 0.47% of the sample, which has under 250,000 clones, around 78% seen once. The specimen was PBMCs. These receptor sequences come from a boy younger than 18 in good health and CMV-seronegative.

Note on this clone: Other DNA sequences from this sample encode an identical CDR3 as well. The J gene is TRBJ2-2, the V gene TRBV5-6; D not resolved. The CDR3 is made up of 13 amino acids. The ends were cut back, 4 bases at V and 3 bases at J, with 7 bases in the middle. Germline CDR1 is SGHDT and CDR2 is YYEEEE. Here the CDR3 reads CASSPLDTGELFF. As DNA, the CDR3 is TGTGCCAGCAGCCCACTCGACACCGGGGAGCTGTTTTTT.

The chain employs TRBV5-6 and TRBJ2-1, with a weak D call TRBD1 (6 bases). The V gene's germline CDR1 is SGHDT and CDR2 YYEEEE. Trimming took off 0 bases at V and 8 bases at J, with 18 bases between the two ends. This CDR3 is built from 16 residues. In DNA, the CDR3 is TGTGCCAGCAGCTTGGTCGGCGCACAGGGTTGGCATGAGCAGTTCTTC. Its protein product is CASSLVGAQGWHEQFF.

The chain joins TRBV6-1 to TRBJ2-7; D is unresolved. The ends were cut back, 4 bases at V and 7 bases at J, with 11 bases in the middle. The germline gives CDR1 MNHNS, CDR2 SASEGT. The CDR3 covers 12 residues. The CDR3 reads CASSGVSWEQYF. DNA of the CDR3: TGTGCCAGCAGTGGAGTGAGTTGGGAGCAGTACTTC.

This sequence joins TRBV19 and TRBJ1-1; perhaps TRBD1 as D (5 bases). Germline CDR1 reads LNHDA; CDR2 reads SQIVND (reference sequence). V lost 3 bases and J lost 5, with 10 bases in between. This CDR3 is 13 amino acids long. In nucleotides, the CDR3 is TGTGCCAGTAGTATTCCGGGGGAGACTGAAGCTTTCTTT. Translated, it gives CASSIPGETEAFF. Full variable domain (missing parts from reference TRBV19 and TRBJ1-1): DGGITQSPKYLFRKEGQNVTLSCEQNLNHDAMYWYRQDPGQGLRLIYYSQIVNDFQKGDIAEGYSVSREKKESFPLTVTSAQKNPTAFYLCASSIPGETEAFFGQGTRLTVV.

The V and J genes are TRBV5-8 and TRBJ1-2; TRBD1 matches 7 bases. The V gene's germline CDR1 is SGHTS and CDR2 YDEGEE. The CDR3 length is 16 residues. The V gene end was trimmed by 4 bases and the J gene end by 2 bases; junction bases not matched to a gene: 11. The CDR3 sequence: CASSRYDRVPNYGYTF. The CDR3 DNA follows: TGTGCCAGCAGCCGTTACGACAGGGTCCCCAACTATGGCTACACCTTC.

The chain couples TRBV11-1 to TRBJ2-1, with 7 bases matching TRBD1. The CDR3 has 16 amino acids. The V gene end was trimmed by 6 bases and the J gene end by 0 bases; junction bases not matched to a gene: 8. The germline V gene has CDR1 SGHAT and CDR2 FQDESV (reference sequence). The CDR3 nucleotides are TGTGCCAGCAGTCCTCAGGGACAGAACTCCTACAATGAGCAGTTCTTC. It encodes CASSPQGQNSYNEQFF.

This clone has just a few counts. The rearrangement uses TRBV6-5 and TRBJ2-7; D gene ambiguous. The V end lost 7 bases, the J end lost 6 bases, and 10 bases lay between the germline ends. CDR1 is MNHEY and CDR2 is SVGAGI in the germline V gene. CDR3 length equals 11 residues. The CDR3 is CASKRSSEQYF. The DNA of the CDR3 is TGTGCCAGCAAGCGCAGTTCCGAGCAGTACTTC.

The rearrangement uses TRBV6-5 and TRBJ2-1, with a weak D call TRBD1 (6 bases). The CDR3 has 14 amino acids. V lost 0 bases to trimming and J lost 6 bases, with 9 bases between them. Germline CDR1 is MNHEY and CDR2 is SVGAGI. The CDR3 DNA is TGTGCCAGCAGTTACTCAACAGGGTTCAATGAGCAGTTCTTC. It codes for CASSYSTGFNEQFF.

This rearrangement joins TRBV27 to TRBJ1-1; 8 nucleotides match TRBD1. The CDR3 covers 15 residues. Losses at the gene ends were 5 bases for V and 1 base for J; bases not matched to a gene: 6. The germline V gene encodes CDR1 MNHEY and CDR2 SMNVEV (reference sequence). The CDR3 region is CASSHRDRPNTEAFF. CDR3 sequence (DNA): TGTGCCAGCAGTCATCGGGACAGGCCGAACACTGAAGCTTTCTTT.

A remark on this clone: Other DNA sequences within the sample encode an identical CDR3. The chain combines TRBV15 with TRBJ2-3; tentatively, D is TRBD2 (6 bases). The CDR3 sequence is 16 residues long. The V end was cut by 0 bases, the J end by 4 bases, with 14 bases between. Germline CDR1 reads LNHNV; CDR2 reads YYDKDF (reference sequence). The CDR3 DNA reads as TGTGCCACCAGCAGAGATTTGGCTAGCGTCTCAGATACGCAGTATTTT. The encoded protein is CATSRDLASVSDTQYF.

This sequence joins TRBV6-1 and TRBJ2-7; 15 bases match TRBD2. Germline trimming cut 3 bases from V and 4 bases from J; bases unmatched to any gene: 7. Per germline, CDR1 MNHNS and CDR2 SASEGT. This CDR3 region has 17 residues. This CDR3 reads CASSDRTSGRAVYEQYF. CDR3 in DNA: TGTGCCAGCAGTGACCGGACTAGCGGGAGGGCCGTGTACGAGCAGTACTTC.

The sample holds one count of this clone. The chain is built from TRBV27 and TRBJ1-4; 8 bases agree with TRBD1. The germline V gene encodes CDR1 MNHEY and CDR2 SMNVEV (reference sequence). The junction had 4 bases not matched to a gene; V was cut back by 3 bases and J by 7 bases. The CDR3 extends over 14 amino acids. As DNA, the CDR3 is TGTGCCAGCAGTTTTACAGGGGGAGTTGAAAAACTGTTTTTT. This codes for CASSFTGGVEKLFF.

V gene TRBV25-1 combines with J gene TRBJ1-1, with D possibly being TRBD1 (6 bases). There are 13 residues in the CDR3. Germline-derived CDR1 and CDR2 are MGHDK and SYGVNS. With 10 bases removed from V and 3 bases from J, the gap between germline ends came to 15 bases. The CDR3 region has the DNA TGTGCCACACAGGGTCCCGGATACACTGAAGCTTTCTTT. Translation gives CATQGPGYTEAFF.

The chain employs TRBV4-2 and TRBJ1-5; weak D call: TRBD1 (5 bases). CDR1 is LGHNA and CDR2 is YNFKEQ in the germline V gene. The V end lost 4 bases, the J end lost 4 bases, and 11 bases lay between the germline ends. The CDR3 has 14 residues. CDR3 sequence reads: CASSPQTANQPQHF. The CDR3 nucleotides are TGTGCCAGCAGCCCACAGACAGCTAATCAGCCCCAGCATTTT.

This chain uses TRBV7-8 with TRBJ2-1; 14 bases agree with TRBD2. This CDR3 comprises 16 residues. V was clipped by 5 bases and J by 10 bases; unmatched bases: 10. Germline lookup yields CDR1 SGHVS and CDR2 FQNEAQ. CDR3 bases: TGTGCCAGCAGCGACGCGGGACTAGCGGGAGCTCGAGAGCAGTTCTTC. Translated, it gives CASSDAGLAGAREQFF.

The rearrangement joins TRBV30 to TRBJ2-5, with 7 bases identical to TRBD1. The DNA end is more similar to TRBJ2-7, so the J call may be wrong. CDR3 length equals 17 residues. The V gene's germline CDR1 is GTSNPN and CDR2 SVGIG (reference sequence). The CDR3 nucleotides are TGTGCCTGGAGTGAGACAGGGATGCGGTTTAGGGGCTACGAGCAGTACTTC. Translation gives CAWSETGMRFRGYEQYF.

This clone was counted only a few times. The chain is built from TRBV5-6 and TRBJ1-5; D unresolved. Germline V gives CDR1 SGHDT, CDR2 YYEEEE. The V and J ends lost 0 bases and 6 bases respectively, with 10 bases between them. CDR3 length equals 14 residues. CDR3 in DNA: TGTGCCAGCAGCTTGGCCGAGGGTTTTCAGCCCCAGCATTTT. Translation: CASSLAEGFQPQHF.

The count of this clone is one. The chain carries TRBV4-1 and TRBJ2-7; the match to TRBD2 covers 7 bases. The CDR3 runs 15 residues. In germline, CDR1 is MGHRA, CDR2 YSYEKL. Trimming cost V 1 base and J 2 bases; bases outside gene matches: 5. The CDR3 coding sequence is TGCGCCAGCAGCCAAGGGGGAGGGACGACCTACGAGCAGTACTTC. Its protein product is CASSQGGGTTYEQYF.

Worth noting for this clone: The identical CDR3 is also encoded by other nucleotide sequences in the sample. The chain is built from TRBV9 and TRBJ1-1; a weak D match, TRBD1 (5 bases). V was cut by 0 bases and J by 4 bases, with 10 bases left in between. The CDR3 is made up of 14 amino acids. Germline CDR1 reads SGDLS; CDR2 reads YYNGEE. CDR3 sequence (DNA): TGTGCCAGCAGCGTAGCTAGGGGCGGCACTGAAGCTTTCTTT. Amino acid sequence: CASSVARGGTEAFF.

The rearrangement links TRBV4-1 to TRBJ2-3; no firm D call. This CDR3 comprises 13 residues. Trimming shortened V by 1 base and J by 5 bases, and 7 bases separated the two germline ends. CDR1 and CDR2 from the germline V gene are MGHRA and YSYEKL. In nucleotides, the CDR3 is TGCGCCAGCAGCCAAGTCTACCTAGATACGCAGTATTTT. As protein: CASSQVYLDTQYF.

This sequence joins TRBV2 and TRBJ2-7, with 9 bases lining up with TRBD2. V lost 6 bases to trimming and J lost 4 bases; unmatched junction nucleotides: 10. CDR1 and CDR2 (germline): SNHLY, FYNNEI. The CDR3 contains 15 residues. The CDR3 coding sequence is TGTGCCAGCAGATATGCGCAGCGGGGGGCTTACGAGCAGTACTTC. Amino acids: CASRYAQRGAYEQYF.

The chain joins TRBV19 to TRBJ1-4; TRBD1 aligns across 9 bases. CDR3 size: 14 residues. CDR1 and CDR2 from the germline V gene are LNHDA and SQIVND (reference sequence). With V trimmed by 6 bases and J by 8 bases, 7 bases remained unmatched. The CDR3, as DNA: TGTGCCAGTAGGTCGACAGGGGGTGGGGAAAAACTGTTTTTT. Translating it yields CASRSTGGGEKLFF.